The clone carrying this T cell receptor beta chain was seen only a few times. These data originate in a study of blood T cell repertoires in COVID-19. Across the study: Sites in the United States, Italy and Spain provided acute and convalescent COVID-19 samples. PBMCs, B-cell-depleted T cells, or T cells were the source of the cDNA or gDNA that made up the material.

Study processing details: Amplification with reference gene primers provided the estimates of nucleated cell counts. Sequencing used immunoSEQ multiplex PCR; TCRdb keeps in-frame clones, though not all of them. V, J and clone size were drawn from that table, and D and trimming were deduced from the DNA. The data contain around 130,000 clones, approximately 80% of them singletons. The CDR3 contains 14 residues. Germline V gene data show CDR1 as SGHVS and CDR2 as FQNEAQ. J gave up 3 bases and V 7 bases, and 1 base lay outside the gene matches. V usage is TRBV7-8 and J usage is TRBJ1-6; 9 bases fit TRBD1. The sample taken for sequencing was peripheral blood. The receptor was derived from a man of 80 years or more with acute or convalescent COVID-19. The CDR3 bases are TGTGCCAGCAAGGGACAGGGCTATAATTCACCCCTCCACTTT. Translated: CASKGQGYNSPLHF.